The 27 T cell receptor beta chains listed next were all sequenced from one sample in a study of chemoradiotherapy in HPV16-positive cancers (dated by TCRdb to between 2021 and 2022). The receptor library was made with the immunoSEQ multiplex PCR assay. The clones in this table, taken by TCRdb from immuneACCESS, are in-frame only. Not every clone is retained; where verified, under half of the shortfall comes from an unresolved V gene, and the cause of the rest is unknown. This sample comprises around 13,000 clones, 60% to 80% of them detected only once. Of the sample, around 1.5% falls within the top ten clones. The material was obtained from a patient who underwent chemoradiotherapy. These receptor sequences come from a human donor with HPV-associated anogenital cancer.

The rearrangement links TRBV9 to TRBJ2-1; D is ambiguous. Deletions cut 0 bases from V and 9 bases from J, with 7 bases between. The CDR3 runs to 12 residues. Germline values: CDR1 SGDLS, CDR2 YYNGEE. Here the CDR3 reads CASSVGSAEQFF. The CDR3 nucleotides are TGTGCCAGCAGCGTAGGATCCGCTGAGCAGTTCTTC.

The gene calls are TRBV6-9 and TRBJ2-7; a weak D match, TRBD1 (5 bases). The V gene lost 2 bases and the J gene lost 4 bases, with 15 bases spanning the gap. CDR1 is MNHGY and CDR2 is SVAAGI in the germline V gene. The CDR3 is 15 amino acids. This CDR3 reads CASSYRGRARYEQYF. Here the CDR3 DNA reads TGTGCCAGCAGTTATAGGGGCCGGGCGAGATACGAGCAGTACTTC.

The rearrangement links TRBV9 to TRBJ1-1; D uncertain. Per the germline V gene, CDR1 is SGDLS and CDR2 is YYNGEE. The CDR3 sequence is 13 residues long. V was cut by 4 bases and J by 0 bases, with 7 bases left in between. The CDR3: CASSSGVNTEAFF. The DNA for the CDR3 is TGTGCCAGCAGCTCCGGGGTGAACACTGAAGCTTTCTTT.

V gene TRBV16 combines with J gene TRBJ2-7; D possibly uses TRBD1 or TRBD2 (5 bases each). The CDR3 is 12 residues long. With 2 bases removed from V and 12 bases from J, the gap between germline ends came to 14 bases. Germline CDR1 KGHSY, CDR2 FQNENV. The CDR3 here is CASSQMGEEGYF. CDR3 nucleotide sequence: TGTGCCAGCAGCCAAATGGGGGAAGAAGGGTACTTC.

This sequence joins TRBV5-3 and TRBJ1-5; no firm D call. TRBV5-3 is classed as an ORF, of uncertain function. The CDR3 spans 11 residues. The V and J ends lost 2 bases and 9 bases respectively, with 6 bases between them. CDR3 bases: TGTGCCAGAAGCTTCTGGCGGCCCCAGCATTTT. It codes for CARSFWRPQHF.

The chain is built from TRBV4-2 and TRBJ1-3; D remains ambiguous. The CDR3 has 14 residues. V was pared by 5 bases and J by 0 bases, with 8 bases between. Germline values: CDR1 LGHNA, CDR2 YNFKEQ. DNA of the CDR3: TGTGCCAGCAGCGACCACGGCTCTGGAAACACCATATATTTT. Encoded protein: CASSDHGSGNTIYF.

The J gene is TRBJ1-2, the V gene TRBV5-1; 10 nucleotides line up with TRBD1. Looked up from germline, CDR1 is SGHRS and CDR2 is YFSETQ. J lost 2 bases, V lost 2 bases, and 9 bases had no gene match. The CDR3 sequence is 17 residues long. The CDR3 reads CASSFRDRGGKNYGYTF. CDR3 nucleotide sequence: TGCGCCAGCAGCTTTCGGGACAGGGGCGGTAAAAACTATGGCTACACCTTC.

The rearrangement joins TRBV5-1 to TRBJ1-4; no clear D. This CDR3 contains 14 residues. In germline, CDR1 is SGHRS, CDR2 YFSETQ. V shed 0 bases and J shed 8 bases, with 11 bases lying between them. The CDR3 sequence: CASSLDPAGEKLFF. The DNA of the CDR3 is TGCGCCAGCAGCTTGGATCCTGCGGGGGAAAAACTGTTTTTT.

J is TRBJ2-1 and V is TRBV5-4; the D gene could be TRBD1 or TRBD2 (6 bases each). In germline, CDR1 is SGHNT, CDR2 YYREEE (reference sequence). The CDR3 spans 14 residues. With 6 bases removed from V and 2 bases from J, the gap between germline ends came to 12 bases. In nucleotides, the CDR3 is TGTGCCAGCAACGGGGGCTCGACCTACAATGAGCAGTTCTTC. Amino acids: CASNGGSTYNEQFF.

This chain links TRBV19 with TRBJ1-1, with 12 bases fitting TRBD1. J gave up 1 base and V 3 bases, and 6 bases lay outside the gene matches. The CDR3 extends over 17 amino acids. From germline, CDR1 is LNHDA and CDR2 SQIVND (reference sequence). The CDR3 nucleotides read TGTGCCAGTAGTATCCGGGGACAGGGGGCCCAGAACACTGAAGCTTTCTTT. As protein: CASSIRGQGAQNTEAFF.

This clone was seen a few times. The chain recombines TRBV2 with TRBJ1-1, with unresolved D. The germline CDR1 and CDR2 sequences are SNHLY and FYNNEI. V lost 6 bases to trimming and J lost 7 bases, with 9 bases between them. The CDR3 sequence is 11 residues long. The CDR3 nucleotides are TGTGCCAGCAGACTGGGCCTTGAAGCTTTCTTT. Translated, it gives CASRLGLEAFF.

This clone was seen once. Germline and junction disagree at one end, which may indicate a read error. The chain links TRBV7-2 to TRBJ2-3; 12 bases map to TRBD2. The CDR3 has 15 amino acids. The germline V gene has CDR1 SGHTA and CDR2 FQGNSA. The CDR3 region is CASSLAGGRTDTQYF. The CDR3 bases are TGTGCCAGCAGCCTAGCGGGGGGGCGCACAGATACGCAGTATTTT.

CDR3 loop: CASSLRRSGYGYTF. As DNA, the CDR3 is TGTGCCAGCAGCTTAAGGCGCTCTGGCTATGGCTACACCTTC. The J gene is TRBJ1-2, the V gene TRBV11-1, with no clear D. CDR1 and CDR2 from the germline V gene are SGHAT and FQDESV (reference sequence). There are 14 residues in the CDR3. Between the trimmed V and J ends, which lost 2 bases and 4 bases, there was a span of 11 bases.

The chain joins TRBV6-5 to TRBJ1-1, with unresolved D. V was cut by 6 bases and J by 1 base, with 12 bases left in between. This CDR3 has 14 residues. The V gene's germline CDR1 is MNHEY and CDR2 SVGAGI. For the CDR3, the DNA is TGTGCCAGCAGAAAGCCTCAGCGGAACACTGAAGCTTTCTTT. Its protein product is CASRKPQRNTEAFF.

V is TRBV18 and J is TRBJ1-5; D is undetermined. The V and J ends lost 2 bases and 4 bases respectively, with 9 bases between them. Germline V gene lookup returns CDR1 KGHSH and CDR2 LQKENI. The CDR3 contains 14 residues. This CDR3 is CASSPSGGNQPQHF. CDR3 sequence (DNA): TGTGCCAGCTCACCATCGGGCGGAAATCAGCCCCAGCATTTT.

The chain has TRBV13 and TRBJ1-3; D remains unclear. The CDR3 extends over 17 amino acids. CDR1 and CDR2 from the germline V gene are PRHDT and FYEKMQ (reference sequence). V was shortened by 0 bases and J by 2 bases, with 14 bases between the two germline ends. CDR3 DNA sequence: TGTGCCAGCAGCTTAGGGTCCGCCGGAATACCTGGAAACACCATATATTTT. This codes for CASSLGSAGIPGNTIYF. The entire variable domain, with the rest obtained from reference TRBV13 and TRBJ1-3, is as follows: AAGVIQSPRHLIKEKRETATLKCYPIPRHDTVYWYQQGPGQDPQFLISFYEKMQSDKGSIPDRFSAQQFSDYHSELNMSSLELGDSALYFCASSLGSAGIPGNTIYFGEGSWLTVV.

On this clone: At one end the junction does not follow the germline gene, possibly because of a read error. The rearrangement joins TRBV2 to TRBJ1-2; tentatively, D is TRBD1 (6 bases). This CDR3 contains 15 residues. Germline-derived CDR1 and CDR2 are SNHLY and FYNNEI. The CDR3 spells CVSSERGEENYGYTF. In DNA form, the CDR3 reads TGTGTCAGCAGTGAAAGGGGGGAAGAGAACTATGGCTACACCTTC.

The table lists this clone with a few counts. The chain uses TRBV4-2 and TRBJ1-5, with D uncertain. This CDR3 is built from 15 residues. V was cut by 3 bases and J by 1 base, with 10 bases left in between. Germline assignment: CDR1 LGHNA and CDR2 YNFKEQ. The CDR3 loop reads CASSHARESNQPQHF. CDR3 nucleotides: TGTGCCAGCAGCCATGCGAGGGAGAGCAATCAGCCCCAGCATTTT.

This chain joins TRBV29-1 and TRBJ1-3; D possibly corresponds to TRBD1 (5 bases). This CDR3 region has 13 residues. CDR1 is SQVTM and CDR2 is ANQGSEA in the germline V gene. V was pared by 3 bases and J by 9 bases, with 15 bases between. The CDR3 here is CSVESGAASTIYF. The DNA for the CDR3 is TGCAGCGTTGAGTCCGGGGCGGCGAGCACCATATATTTT. Based on the CDR3 plus reference TRBV29-1 and TRBJ1-3, the full variable domain is SAVISQKPSRDICQRGTSLTIQCQVDSQVTMMFWYRQQPGQSLTLIATANQGSEATYESGFVIDKFPISRPNLTFSTLTVSNMSPEDSSIYLCSVESGAASTIYFGEGSWLTVV.

This clone was detected once. The chain is built from TRBV11-3 and TRBJ2-1; the match to TRBD2 covers 16 bases. V lost 0 bases, J lost 10 bases, and 3 bases stayed unmatched. This CDR3 comprises 16 residues. Per germline, CDR1 SGHNT and CDR2 YENEEA. In nucleotides, the CDR3 is TGTGCCAGCAGCTTAGAGGGACTAGCGGGGGGGCCGGAGCAGTTCTTC. As protein: CASSLEGLAGGPEQFF.

This clone was observed a handful of times. The J gene is TRBJ2-7, the V gene TRBV6-5, with 7 nucleotides matching TRBD2. The germline gives CDR1 MNHEY, CDR2 SVGAGI. The junction had 8 bases not matched to a gene; V was cut back by 2 bases and J by 7 bases. The CDR3 has 14 residues. CDR3 sequence reads: CASSYQRGLGEQYF. As DNA, the CDR3 is TGTGCCAGCAGTTACCAGCGGGGCCTGGGTGAGCAGTACTTC.

The chain is built from TRBV5-1 and TRBJ2-5, with D possibly being TRBD2 (5 bases). From germline, CDR1 is SGHRS and CDR2 YFSETQ. V shed 7 bases and J shed 2 bases, with 15 bases lying between them. The CDR3 extends over 14 amino acids. The CDR3 here is CASASGPGQETQYF. CDR3 DNA sequence: TGCGCCAGCGCATCCGGTCCGGGGCAAGAGACCCAGTACTTC.

This clone has just a few counts. This chain joins TRBV10-3 and TRBJ1-5; D is undetermined. The CDR3 contains 12 residues. Germline V gene lookup returns CDR1 ENHRY and CDR2 SYGVKD. Trimming removed 3 bases at V and 3 bases at J, with 3 bases between. Here the CDR3 reads CAISDNNQPQHF. Here the CDR3 DNA reads TGTGCCATCAGTGACAACAATCAGCCCCAGCATTTT.

Only one count was recorded for this clone. In nucleotides, the CDR3 is TGTGCCAGCAGTCCGGAACGGGCGGGACCAGATACGCAGTATTTT. Its protein is CASSPERAGPDTQYF. This chain uses TRBV6-4 with TRBJ2-3; D perhaps matches TRBD2 (6 bases). Germline V lookup: CDR1 MRHNA, CDR2 SNTAGT. This CDR3 spans 15 amino acids. Trimming removed 5 bases at V and 4 bases at J, with 16 bases between.

The rearrangement uses TRBV7-2 and TRBJ2-6; 7 nucleotides line up with TRBD2. Germline-derived CDR1 and CDR2 are SGHTA and FQGNSA. The CDR3 sequence is 14 residues long. V trimming: 8 bases; J trimming: 4 bases; junction bases outside the gene matches: 5. The CDR3 region is CASPWGGGANVLTF. In DNA form, the CDR3 reads TGTGCCAGCCCCTGGGGAGGGGGGGCCAACGTCCTGACTTTC. Together with reference TRBV7-2 and TRBJ2-6, the CDR3 gives the full variable domain: GAGVSQSPSNKVTEKGKDVELRCDPISGHTALYWYRQSLGQGLEFLIYFQGNSAPDKSGLPSDRFSAERTGGSVSTLTIQRTQQEDSAVYLCASPWGGGANVLTFGAGSRLTVL.

The V gene is TRBV7-8, the J gene TRBJ1-1, with D possibly matching TRBD1 (5 bases). The germline CDR1 and CDR2 sequences are SGHVS and FQNEAQ. Trimming removed 3 bases from V and 3 bases from J, with 8 bases in between. This CDR3 contains 13 residues. CDR3 sequence reads: CASSLGGDTEAFF. The DNA for the CDR3 is TGTGCCAGCAGCTTGGGGGGAGACACTGAAGCTTTCTTT.

V gene TRBV9 combines with J gene TRBJ1-1; TRBD1 agrees at 7 bases. The germline V gene has CDR1 SGDLS and CDR2 YYNGEE. After removal of 3 bases from V and 4 bases from J, the junction contained 9 bases not matched to a gene. CDR3 length: 15 residues. Written as DNA, the CDR3 is TGTGCCAGCAGCGCTTCAGGGGGGGCGGGCACTGAAGCTTTCTTT. Translated: CASSASGGAGTEAFF.